This T cell receptor beta chain was observed in a study of Ad26.COV2.S vaccination and SARS-CoV-2 variants. The wider study: A COV1001 Ad26.COV2.S trial-arm participant provided the sample. Ad26.COV2.S shots went into the muscle once or twice, 56 days apart.

Sequencing was performed with immunoSEQ multiplex PCR; in TCRdb, only in-frame clones are kept and a portion is missing. The data show roughly 400,000 clones, roughly 90% seen once. This sample's treatment: roughly 18 received Ad26.COV2.S at low or high dose, single or two shots; several received placebo; per-sample allocation not given. Day 63 following the first vaccine or placebo injection was when the samples were taken. It was an adult aged 18-55 years in Boston who was the donor. SARS-CoV-2 spike from the Wuhan strain was encoded by the vaccine, an Ad26 vector. The sequencing used peripheral blood, collected in a trial of Ad26.COV2.S vaccine versus placebo. This clonotype originated in a person aged 18-65 years who received the Ad26.COV2.S COVID-19 vaccine or a placebo.

The chain's CDR3 is CASSLGLAGAASTDTQYF. For the CDR3, the DNA is TGTGCCAGCAGTTTAGGACTAGCGGGCGCAGCTAGCACAGATACGCAGTATTTT. This chain links TRBV27 with TRBJ2-3, with 11 bases fitting TRBD2. CDR1 is MNHEY and CDR2 is SMNVEV in the germline V gene (reference sequence). Unmatched junction bases numbered 7, after V lost 2 bases and J lost 0 bases. The CDR3 spans 18 residues.